This T cell receptor beta chain is drawn from a study of Ad26.COV2.S vaccination and SARS-CoV-2 variants. Overall study findings and caveats: Placebo recipients trailed vaccine recipients in spike-specific TCR breadth. The TCR breadth and depth analyses may have understated or missed part of the total T cell responses. Reportedly, spike-specific CD8+ and CD4+ T cell responses achieved substantial breadth once vaccination had taken place.

The repertoire was sequenced with immunoSEQ multiplex PCR; TCRdb's copy has only in-frame clones and lacks some. Among some 350,000 clones listed, about 90% were seen once. Concerning this clone itself: The antigen is not known.

Germline V gene data show CDR1 as SGHTA and CDR2 as FQGNSA. Trimming shortened V by 1 base and J by 4 bases, and 15 bases separated the two germline ends. This CDR3 contains 16 residues. Sequenced here: peripheral blood, sampled after recovery from COVID-19. The rearrangement links TRBV7-2 to TRBJ2-3, with D possibly being TRBD2 (6 bases). The source is a human donor who had recovered from COVID-19. In DNA, the CDR3 is TGTGCCAGCAGCTTAGATATCTCTAGCGCGGCAGATACGCAGTATTTT. Translating gives CASSLDISSAADTQYF. The complete variable domain, with remaining parts taken from reference TRBV7-2 and TRBJ2-3, reads GAGVSQSPSNKVTEKGKDVELRCDPISGHTALYWYRQSLGQGLEFLIYFQGNSAPDKSGLPSDRFSAERTGGSVSTLTIQRTQQEDSAVYLCASSLDISSAADTQYFGPGTRLTVL.